Here is one T cell receptor beta chain with its context. V lost 3 bases and J lost 6, with 12 bases in between. Germline V gives CDR1 MGHRA, CDR2 YSYEKL. CDR3 size: 13 residues. Combining iRepertoire HTBI primers with Arm-PCR of CDR3 regions, the authors built TCR beta libraries. From the multiplex PCR reads, TCRdb called clonotypes with MiXCR, one entry per CDR3 protein. The sample has under 500,000 distinct CDR3 sequences; less than 25% are singletons. This sample is drawn from a study of regulatory T cells in long-lasting Graves disease. As for time point: persistent/refractory GD, antithyroid drugs over 5 years with positive TRAb. PBMC-derived RNA was used for the TCR library.

This TCR was recovered from a female donor with Graves disease. The sequenced sample was peripheral blood mononuclear cells (PBMCs), obtained when the disease was refractory, from a patient treated with antithyroid drugs. J is TRBJ2-7 and V is TRBV4-1; D is perhaps TRBD2 (6 bases). CDR3 nucleotides: TGCGCCAGCAGCCACCGACTAGAGCTCGAGCAGTACTTC. Protein: CASSHRLELEQYF.